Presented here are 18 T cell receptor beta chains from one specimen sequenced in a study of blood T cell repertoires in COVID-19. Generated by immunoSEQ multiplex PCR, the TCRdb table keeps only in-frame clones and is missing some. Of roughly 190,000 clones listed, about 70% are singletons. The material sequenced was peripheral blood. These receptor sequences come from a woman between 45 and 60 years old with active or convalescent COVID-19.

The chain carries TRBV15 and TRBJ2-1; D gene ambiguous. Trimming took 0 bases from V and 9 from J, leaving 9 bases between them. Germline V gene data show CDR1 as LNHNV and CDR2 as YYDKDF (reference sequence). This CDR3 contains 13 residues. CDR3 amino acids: CATSRDLYGEQFF. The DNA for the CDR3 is TGTGCCACCAGCAGAGATCTCTATGGTGAGCAGTTCTTC.

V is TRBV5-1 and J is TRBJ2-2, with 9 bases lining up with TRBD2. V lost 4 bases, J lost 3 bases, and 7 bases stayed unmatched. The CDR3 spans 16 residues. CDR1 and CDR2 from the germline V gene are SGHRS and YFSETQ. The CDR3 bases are TGCGCCAGCAGCCTTAGCGGGAGTTTTGACACCGGGGAGCTGTTTTTT. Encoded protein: CASSLSGSFDTGELFF. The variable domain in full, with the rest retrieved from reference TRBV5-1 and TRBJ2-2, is KAGVTQTPRYLIKTRGQQVTLSCSPISGHRSVSWYQQTPGQGLQFLFEYFSETQRNKGNFPGRFSGRQFSNSRSEMNVSTLELGDSALYLCASSLSGSFDTGELFFGEGSRLTVL.

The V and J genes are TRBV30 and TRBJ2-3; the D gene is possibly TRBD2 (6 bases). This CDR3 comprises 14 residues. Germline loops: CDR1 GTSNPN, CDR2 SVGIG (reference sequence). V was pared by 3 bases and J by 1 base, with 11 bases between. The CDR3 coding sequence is TGTGCCTGGAGCTTAGCGGCTCGCACAGATACGCAGTATTTT. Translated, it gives CAWSLAARTDTQYF.

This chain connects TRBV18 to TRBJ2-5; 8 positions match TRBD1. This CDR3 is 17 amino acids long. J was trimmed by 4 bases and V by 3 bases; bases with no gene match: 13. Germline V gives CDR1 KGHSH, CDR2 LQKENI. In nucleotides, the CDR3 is TGTGCCAGCTCACCTGGACGGATCCAGGGGGCGAGAGAGACCCAGTACTTC. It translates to CASSPGRIQGARETQYF.

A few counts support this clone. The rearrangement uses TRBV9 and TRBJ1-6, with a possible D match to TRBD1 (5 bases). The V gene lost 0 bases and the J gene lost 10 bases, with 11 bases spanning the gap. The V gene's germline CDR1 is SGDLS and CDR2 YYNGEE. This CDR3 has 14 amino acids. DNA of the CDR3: TGTGCCAGCAGCGTAGATCAGGGTTGGTCACCCCTCCACTTT. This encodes CASSVDQGWSPLHF.

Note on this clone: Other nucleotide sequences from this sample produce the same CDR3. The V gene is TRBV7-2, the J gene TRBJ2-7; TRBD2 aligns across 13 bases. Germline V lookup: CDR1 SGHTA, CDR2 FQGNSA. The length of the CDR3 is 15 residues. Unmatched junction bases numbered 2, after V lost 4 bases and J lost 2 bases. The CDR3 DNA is TGTGCCAGCAGCTCTGGGACTAGCGGGACCTACGAGCAGTACTTC. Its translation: CASSSGTSGTYEQYF.

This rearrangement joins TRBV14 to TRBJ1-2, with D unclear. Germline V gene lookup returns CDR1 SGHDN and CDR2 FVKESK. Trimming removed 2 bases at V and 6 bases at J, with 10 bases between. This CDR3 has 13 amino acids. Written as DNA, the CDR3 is TGTGCCAGCAGCCAATCGCGAATGAATGGCTACACCTTC. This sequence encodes CASSQSRMNGYTF.

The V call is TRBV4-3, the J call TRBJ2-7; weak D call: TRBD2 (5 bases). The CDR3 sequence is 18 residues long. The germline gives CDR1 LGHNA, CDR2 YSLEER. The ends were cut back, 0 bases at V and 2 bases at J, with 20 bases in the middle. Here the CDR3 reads CASSQETLTGSRAYEQYF. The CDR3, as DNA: TGCGCCAGCAGCCAAGAGACGCTGACGGGCTCGCGGGCCTACGAGCAGTACTTC.

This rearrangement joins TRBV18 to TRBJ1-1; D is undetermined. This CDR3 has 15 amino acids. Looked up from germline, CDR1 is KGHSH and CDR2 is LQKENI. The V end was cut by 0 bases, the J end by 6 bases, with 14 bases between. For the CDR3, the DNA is TGTGCCAGCTCACCACCAGGCCCCGCCGAGGCTGAAGCTTTCTTT. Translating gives CASSPPGPAEAEAFF.

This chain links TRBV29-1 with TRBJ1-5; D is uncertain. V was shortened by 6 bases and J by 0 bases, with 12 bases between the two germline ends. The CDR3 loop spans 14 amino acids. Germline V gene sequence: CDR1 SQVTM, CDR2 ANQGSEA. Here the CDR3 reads CSVSIQDSNQPQHF. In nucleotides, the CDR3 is TGCAGCGTCAGTATCCAGGATAGCAATCAGCCCCAGCATTTT.

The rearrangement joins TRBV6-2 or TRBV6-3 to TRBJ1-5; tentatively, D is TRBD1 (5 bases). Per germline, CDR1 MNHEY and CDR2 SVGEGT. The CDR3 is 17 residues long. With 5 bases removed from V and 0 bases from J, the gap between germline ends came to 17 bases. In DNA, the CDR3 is TGTGCCAGCAGTAACCCCTTCGGAACAGGTAGCAATCAGCCCCAGCATTTT. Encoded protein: CASSNPFGTGSNQPQHF.

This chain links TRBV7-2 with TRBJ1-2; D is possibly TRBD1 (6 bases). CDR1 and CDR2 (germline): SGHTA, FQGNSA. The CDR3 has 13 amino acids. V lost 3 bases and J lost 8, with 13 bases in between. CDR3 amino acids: CASSFQGFGGYTF. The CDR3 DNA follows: TGTGCCAGCAGCTTCCAGGGGTTTGGAGGCTACACCTTC.

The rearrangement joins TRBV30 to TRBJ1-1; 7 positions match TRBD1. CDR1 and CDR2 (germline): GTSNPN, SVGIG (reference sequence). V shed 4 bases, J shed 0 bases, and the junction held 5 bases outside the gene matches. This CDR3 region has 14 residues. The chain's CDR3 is CAWTGGPLNTEAFF. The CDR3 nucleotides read TGTGCCTGGACAGGGGGACCGCTGAACACTGAAGCTTTCTTT.

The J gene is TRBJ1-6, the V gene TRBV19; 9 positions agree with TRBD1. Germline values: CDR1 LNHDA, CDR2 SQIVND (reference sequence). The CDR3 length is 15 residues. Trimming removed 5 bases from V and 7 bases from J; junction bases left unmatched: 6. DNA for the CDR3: TGTGCCAGTAGTCCGACAGGGGGAGGGAATTCACCCCTCCACTTT. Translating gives CASSPTGGGNSPLHF.

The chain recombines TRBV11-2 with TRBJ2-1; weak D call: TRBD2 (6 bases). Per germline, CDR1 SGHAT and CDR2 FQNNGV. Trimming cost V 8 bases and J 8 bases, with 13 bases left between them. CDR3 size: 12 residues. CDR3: CASGTGFYEQFF. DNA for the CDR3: TGTGCCAGCGGGACTGGCTTTTATGAGCAGTTCTTC.

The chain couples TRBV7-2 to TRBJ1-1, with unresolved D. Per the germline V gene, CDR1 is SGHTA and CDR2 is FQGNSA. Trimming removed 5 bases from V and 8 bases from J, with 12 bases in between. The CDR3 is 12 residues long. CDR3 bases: TGTGCCAGCAGCCGGGTCCGGGAAGAAGCTTTCTTT. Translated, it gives CASSRVREEAFF.

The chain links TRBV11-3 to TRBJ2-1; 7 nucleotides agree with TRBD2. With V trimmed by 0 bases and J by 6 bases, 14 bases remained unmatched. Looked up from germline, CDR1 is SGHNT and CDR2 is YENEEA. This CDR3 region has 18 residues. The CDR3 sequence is CASSLEGRATGRSNEQFF. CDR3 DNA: TGTGCCAGCAGCTTAGAAGGGAGGGCGACCGGGAGAAGCAATGAGCAGTTCTTC.

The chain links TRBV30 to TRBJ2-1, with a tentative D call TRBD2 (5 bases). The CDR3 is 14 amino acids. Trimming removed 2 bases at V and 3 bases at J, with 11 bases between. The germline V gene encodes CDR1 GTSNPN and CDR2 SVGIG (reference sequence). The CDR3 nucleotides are TGTGCCTGGAGTCTTACTAGTGGCTACAATGAGCAGTTCTTC. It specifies CAWSLTSGYNEQFF.